A single sample gave rise to the 18 T cell receptor beta chains below, sequenced in a study of T-cell reconstitution after alpha-beta-depleted transplantation in children (dated by TCRdb to 2015 to 2016). The library was built by means of PCR. Sequencing used an Illumina HiSeq 2500. Molecular barcoding was employed in the preparation of TCR libraries, with unique molecular identifiers being used to normalize TCRbeta repertoire quantification. TCRdb handled the public reads itself, with Q25 trimming in fastp and clone calling in MiXCR, and kept productive beta chains. Here each entry gathers all rows of one CDR3 protein and keeps the most common genes and DNA. Counted in this sample were some 80,000 distinct CDR3 sequences; roughly 20% of them appeared once. The ten largest account for less than 60% of the sample. The intended sense of this specimen's treatment or condition label: allogeneic hematopoietic cell transplantation with graft depleted of TCRalphabeta T cells and CD19 B cells.

Sequenced material: PBMCs, mostly from graft donor cells, taken 360 days after TCRalphabeta/CD19-depleted stem cell transplant. The receptors stem from a male patient between 2 and 10 years old who had a stem cell transplant for acute lymphoblastic leukemia, so the T cells may come from the graft donor.

Only a few counts were recorded for this clonotype. The chain uses TRBV25-1 and TRBJ2-1, with D perhaps TRBD2 (6 bases). Germline CDR1 is MGHDK and CDR2 is SYGVNS. The CDR3 extends over 14 amino acids. The germline V and J ends were trimmed by 6 bases and 0 bases, with 9 bases remaining between them. In DNA, the CDR3 is TGTGCCAGCAGCTCGGACTACTCCTACAATGAGCAGTTCTTC. It translates to CASSSDYSYNEQFF.

The chain has TRBV20-1 and TRBJ2-5; D may match TRBD1 or TRBD2 (5 bases each). The V end was cut by 2 bases, the J end by 0 bases, with 16 bases between. Looked up from germline, CDR1 is DFQATT and CDR2 is SNEGSKA (reference sequence). The CDR3 runs 16 residues. CDR3 DNA sequence: TGCAGTGCTAGAAGGCGGCGAGGGGTGTACCAAGAGACCCAGTACTTC. Translating gives CSARRRRGVYQETQYF.

This clonotype has just a few counts. The genes are TRBV5-1 and TRBJ2-1; D may match TRBD1 or TRBD2 (5 bases each). The CDR3 runs 13 residues. Germline CDR1 SGHRS, CDR2 YFSETQ. V was shortened by 0 bases and J by 10 bases, with 11 bases between the two germline ends. The CDR3 loop is CASSLGGGGEQFF. The CDR3 DNA reads TGCGCCAGCAGCTTGGGTGGGGGTGGCGAGCAGTTCTTC. Supplemented by reference TRBV5-1 and TRBJ2-1, the full variable domain reads KAGVTQTPRYLIKTRGQQVTLSCSPISGHRSVSWYQQTPGQGLQFLFEYFSETQRNKGNFPGRFSGRQFSNSRSEMNVSTLELGDSALYLCASSLGGGGEQFFGPGTRLTVL.

The chain combines TRBV13 with TRBJ2-1; D unclear. Trimming stripped 0 bases from V and 12 bases from J, with 12 bases between. The CDR3 has 13 amino acids. Per the germline V gene, CDR1 is PRHDT and CDR2 is FYEKMQ (reference sequence). Here the CDR3 reads CASSLGRGPWQFF. In nucleotides, the CDR3 is TGTGCCAGCAGCTTAGGACGAGGACCTTGGCAGTTCTTC.

The chain is built from TRBV18 and TRBJ2-1; TRBD2 aligns across 10 bases. Germline CDR1 KGHSH, CDR2 LQKENI. The CDR3 covers 16 residues. Germline trimming cut 3 bases from V and 8 bases from J; bases unmatched to any gene: 10. The CDR3 region has the DNA TGTGCCAGCTCACCGGCTAGCGGGAGTAAGCATCATGAGCAGTTCTTC. Encoded protein: CASSPASGSKHHEQFF. Full variable domain (rest looked up from reference TRBV18 and TRBJ2-1): NAGVMQNPRHLVRRRGQEARLRCSPMKGHSHVYWYRQLPEEGLKFMVYLQKENIIDESGMPKERFSAEFPKEGPSILRIQQVVRGDSAAYFCASSPASGSKHHEQFFGPGTRLTVL.

The rearrangement joins TRBV12-3 or TRBV12-4 to TRBJ2-7; 7 nucleotides align to TRBD1. The V and J ends lost 0 bases and 0 bases, in that order; junction bases with no gene match: 5. This CDR3 comprises 16 residues. The CDR3 loop is CASSLAGTAPSYEQYF. Here the CDR3 DNA reads TGTGCCAGCAGTTTAGCGGGGACAGCCCCCTCCTACGAGCAGTACTTC.

The CDR3 region is CASSLEGRAETQYF. CDR3 bases: TGCGCCAGCAGCTTGGAAGGTAGGGCAGAGACCCAGTACTTC. The rearrangement joins TRBV5-1 to TRBJ2-5; D not resolved. Trimming pared 0 bases from V and 4 bases from J, leaving 10 bases between. CDR3 length: 14 amino acids. Germline V gives CDR1 SGHRS, CDR2 YFSETQ.

This clonotype was seen repeatedly, ten times or more. The rearrangement joins TRBV5-1 to TRBJ2-2; maybe TRBD1 (6 bases). Looked up from germline, CDR1 is SGHRS and CDR2 is YFSETQ. Trimming took off 5 bases at V and 6 bases at J, with 11 bases between the two ends. The CDR3 contains 13 residues. The CDR3 reads CASRQGSAGELFF. The CDR3 DNA reads as TGCGCCAGCAGACAGGGATCAGCCGGGGAGCTGTTTTTT.

The gene calls are TRBV4-1 and TRBJ2-4; 9 positions match TRBD2. The V segment lost 2 bases and the J segment 0 bases; nucleotides outside the gene matches: 5. The germline gives CDR1 MGHRA, CDR2 YSYEKL. This CDR3 comprises 17 residues. The CDR3 protein is CASSQPTSGLAKNIQYF. DNA for the CDR3: TGCGCCAGCAGCCAACCGACTAGCGGCCTAGCCAAAAACATTCAGTACTTC.

This sequence joins TRBV5-5 and TRBJ2-2; 8 nucleotides agree with TRBD1. CDR1 and CDR2 from the germline V gene are SGHKS and YYEKEE (reference sequence). The V segment lost 2 bases and the J segment 2 bases; nucleotides outside the gene matches: 2. The CDR3 consists of 15 residues. This CDR3 reads CASSFPGGNTGELFF. CDR3 DNA sequence: TGTGCCAGCAGCTTCCCAGGGGGCAACACCGGGGAGCTGTTTTTT.

This clonotype was found many times. This chain connects TRBV10-1 to TRBJ2-7; D gene uncertain. V lost 0 bases to trimming and J lost 2 bases, with 2 bases between them. CDR3 size: 12 residues. Germline CDR1 is WNHNN and CDR2 is SYGVQD (reference sequence). DNA of the CDR3: TGCGCCAGCAGTGAGTCGACCTACGAGCAGTACTTC. This translates into CASSESTYEQYF.

This clonotype was seen only a few times. The rearrangement joins TRBV11-1 to TRBJ2-3; possibly TRBD2 for D (6 bases). With 2 bases removed from V and 2 bases from J, the gap between germline ends came to 14 bases. The germline gives CDR1 SGHAT, CDR2 FQDESV (reference sequence). This CDR3 has 16 residues. The CDR3 sequence: CASSLLPGEPTDTQYF. The CDR3, as DNA: TGTGCCAGCAGCTTACTTCCGGGGGAGCCCACAGATACGCAGTATTTT.

This clonotype was seen at least ten times. The gene calls are TRBV24-1 and TRBJ2-7; TRBD1 matches 7 bases. Germline loops: CDR1 KGHDR, CDR2 SFDVKD. The J segment lost 2 bases and the V segment lost 4 bases, leaving 7 bases of the junction unmatched. The CDR3 runs to 15 residues. In nucleotides, the CDR3 is TGTGCCACCAGTGAAGGACAGGCCTACACCTACGAGCAGTACTTC. As protein: CATSEGQAYTYEQYF.

The rearrangement links TRBV9 to TRBJ2-1; 8 nucleotides agree with TRBD2. V was clipped by 4 bases and J by 0 bases; unmatched bases: 6. The CDR3 is made up of 16 amino acids. Germline-derived CDR1 and CDR2 are SGDLS and YYNGEE. In nucleotides, the CDR3 is TGTGCCAGCAGCTCCCGGACTAGCAGCTCCTACAATGAGCAGTTCTTC. It yields the protein CASSSRTSSSYNEQFF. The full variable domain, rest sourced from reference TRBV9 and TRBJ2-1, is DSGVTQTPKHLITATGQRVTLRCSPRSGDLSVYWYQQSLDQGLQFLIQYYNGEERAKGNILERFSAQQFPDLHSELNLSSLELGDSALYFCASSSRTSSSYNEQFFGPGTRLTVL.

This clonotype was seen more than once but under ten times. This rearrangement joins TRBV2 to TRBJ2-7, with 12 nucleotides matching TRBD2. The germline V gene encodes CDR1 SNHLY and CDR2 FYNNEI. The length of the CDR3 is 14 residues. V gave up 5 bases and J gave up 5 bases; unmatched junction bases: 4. The CDR3 bases are TGTGCCAGCAGTTCTAGCGGGAGGGTCCACGAGCAGTACTTC. Protein: CASSSSGRVHEQYF.

This clonotype was counted at least ten times. The chain recombines TRBV2 with TRBJ2-3; D is ambiguous. The CDR3 is 14 residues long. V dropped 8 bases and J dropped 4 bases, with 16 bases sitting between them. Germline V lookup: CDR1 SNHLY, CDR2 FYNNEI. CDR3 nucleotides: TGTGCCAGCGGAAAACTCCCCTGGGCAGATACGCAGTATTTT. Protein product: CASGKLPWADTQYF. The entire variable domain, with the rest obtained from reference TRBV2 and TRBJ2-3, is as follows: EPEVTQTPSHQVTQMGQEVILRCVPISNHLYFYWYRQILGQKVEFLVSFYNNEISEKSEIFDDQFSVERPDGSNFTLKIRSTKLEDSAMYFCASGKLPWADTQYFGPGTRLTVL.

This clonotype was counted at least ten times. The V and J genes are TRBV11-3 and TRBJ2-7; 8 bases match TRBD1. Trimming removed 3 bases from V and 2 bases from J; junction bases left unmatched: 6. CDR1 and CDR2 from the germline V gene are SGHNT and YENEEA. The CDR3 is made up of 15 amino acids. In DNA, the CDR3 is TGTGCCAGCAGCTTTCGGCAGGGGGCTACCTACGAGCAGTACTTC. This sequence encodes CASSFRQGATYEQYF. Combining the CDR3 with reference TRBV11-3 and TRBJ2-7 gives the whole variable domain EAGVVQSPRYKIIEKKQPVAFWCNPISGHNTLYWYLQNLGQGPELLIRYENEEAVDDSQLPKDRFSAERLKGVDSTLKIQPAELGDSAVYLCASSFRQGATYEQYFGPGTRLTVT.

The chain carries TRBV6-4 and TRBJ2-2, with 13 bases identical to TRBD2. The CDR3 consists of 15 residues. Germline V gives CDR1 MRHNA, CDR2 SNTAGT. V lost 6 bases and J lost 7; bases outside the gene matches: 5. CDR3 amino acids: CASSTGLAGVGELFF. DNA of the CDR3: TGTGCCAGCAGCACCGGACTAGCGGGAGTCGGGGAGCTGTTTTTT.